Listed below are T cell receptor beta chains from one sample, sequenced in a study of cytomegalovirus exposure and HLA in healthy donors. Repertoires were generated with immunoSEQ multiplex PCR, while TCRdb's copy carries only in-frame clones and drops some. The sample records 100,000 to 150,000 clones, around 94% being singletons. Input material: PBMCs. The receptors come from a woman aged 18-29 years in good health and CMV-seronegative. CDR3s include the opening cysteine and the closing phenylalanine or tryptophan. Fields, in order: clone size, D gene, V gene, J gene, CDR3 DNA, CDR3 protein. D genes are given only for firm matches. Only some rows state a clone size, as once, few, many or a class for expanded clones.

-,-,TRBV13,TRBJ2-7,TGTGCCAGCAGCTACGACACCAACGAGCAGTACTTC,CASSYDTNEQYF
-,-,TRBV30,TRBJ1-5,TGTGCCTGGAGTCAGAGCAATCAGCCCCAGCATTTT,CAWSQSNQPQHF
-,-,TRBV27,TRBJ2-1,TGTGCCAGCACCTGGACAGTAGGCAATGAGCAGTTCTTC,CASTWTVGNEQFF
-,TRBD1,TRBV6-1,TRBJ2-7,TGTGCCAGCAGTGAAACCGGACAGGGGGCGGACTACTTC,CASSETGQGADYF
-,-,TRBV7-2,TRBJ1-3,TGTGCCAGCAGTACACAGAACTCTGGAAACACCATATATTTT,CASSTQNSGNTIYF
-,-,TRBV27,TRBJ1-3,TGTGCTTCTCGGAGCTCTGGAAACACCATATATTTT,CASRSSGNTIYF
-,-,TRBV30,TRBJ1-3,TGTGCCTGGAGTCCCGCAGGGCTATCTGGAAACACCATATATTTT,CAWSPAGLSGNTIYF
-,TRBD1,TRBV5-1,TRBJ2-5,TGCGCCAGCAGCTCAATCAGGGGGAGTGAAGAGACCCAGTACTTC,CASSSIRGSEETQYF
-,-,TRBV5-5,TRBJ2-7,TGTGCCAGCAGCCTCCGTGGGGGGGAGCAGTACTTC,CASSLRGGEQYF
-,-,TRBV5-1,TRBJ1-1,TGCGCCAGCAGCTCCTCGGGGACTGAAGCTTTCTTT,CASSSSGTEAFF
once,-,TRBV18,TRBJ1-3,TGTGCCAGCTCCCCCAAGACAGACTCTGGAAACACCATATATTTT,CASSPKTDSGNTIYF
-,-,TRBV6-1,TRBJ1-6,TGTGCCAGCAGAAATACAGGGAATTCACCCCTCCACTTT,CASRNTGNSPLHF
-,TRBD1,TRBV9,TRBJ2-4,TGTGCCAGCAGCGTGTATGTCGGGACAGGGGAGAACATTCAGTACTTC,CASSVYVGTGENIQYF
-,TRBD1,TRBV7-7,TRBJ2-2,TGTGCCAGCAGCTCGGACAGGCACACCGGGGAGCTGTTTTTT,CASSSDRHTGELFF
-,TRBD2,TRBV30,TRBJ2-7,TGTGCCTGGAGTGGGCGGGGAGCTAGCGGGACCTCCTACGAGCAGTACTTC,CAWSGRGASGTSYEQYF
few,-,TRBV6-5,TRBJ1-3,TGTGCCAGCAGCGCTACCCTCTCCTCTGGAAACACCATATATTTT,CASSATLSSGNTIYF
-,-,TRBV5-6,TRBJ2-5,TGTGCCAGCAGCTTGGTAGAAAGTCAAGAGACCCAGTACTTC,CASSLVESQETQYF
-,-,TRBV5-1,TRBJ1-5,TGCGCCAGCAGCTTGGGCGGTTACCAGCCCCAGCATTTT,CASSLGGYQPQHF
-,TRBD1,TRBV6-5,TRBJ1-2,TGTGCCAGCAGCATACAGGGGTTCAAAGGCTACACCTTC,CASSIQGFKGYTF
-,-,TRBV19,TRBJ1-4,TGTGCCAGTAGTAGCCGGGCAACTAATGAAAAACTGTTTTTT,CASSSRATNEKLFF
-,TRBD1,TRBV28,TRBJ1-3,TGTGCCAGCAGATCTACAGGGGGCGCAGATGGAAACACCATATATTTT,CASRSTGGADGNTIYF
once,TRBD1,TRBV5-4,TRBJ1-6,TGTGCCAGCAGCTCGGGACAGGCTAATTCACCCCTCCACTTT,CASSSGQANSPLHF
-,TRBD1,TRBV29-1,TRBJ2-5,TGCAGCGTCCTCGTACAGGGGGCCGGGGACCAGTACTTC,CSVLVQGAGDQYF